Following are 25 T cell receptor beta chains from one sample sequenced in a study of blood T cell repertoires in COVID-19. Libraries were prepared by immunoSEQ multiplex PCR; TCRdb keeps only in-frame clonotypes and omits some of them. Of about 82,000 clones listed, roughly 78% are singletons. The sample comprised peripheral blood. These receptors were taken from a man aged 55 to 70 with COVID-19, enrolled during active disease.

This rearrangement joins TRBV2 to TRBJ2-5; D remains unclear. The CDR3 has 12 residues. Germline loops: CDR1 SNHLY, CDR2 FYNNEI. V lost 0 bases and J lost 7, with 6 bases in between. Written as DNA, the CDR3 is TGTGCCAGCAGTGAAGCGTTGCGGACCCAGTACTTC. This encodes CASSEALRTQYF.

This rearrangement joins TRBV4-1 to TRBJ2-3, with 9 bases identical to TRBD1. CDR1 and CDR2 from the germline V gene are MGHRA and YSYEKL. V trimming: 1 base; J trimming: 4 bases; junction bases outside the gene matches: 0. The CDR3 covers 14 residues. The CDR3 here is CASSQGDRADTQYF. CDR3 nucleotides: TGCGCCAGCAGCCAAGGGGACAGGGCAGATACGCAGTATTTT.

This chain uses TRBV6-5 with TRBJ2-7; no firm D call. Germline values: CDR1 MNHEY, CDR2 SVGAGI. The V end lost 10 bases, the J end lost 5 bases, and 24 bases lay between the germline ends. This CDR3 has 15 residues. The CDR3 DNA sequence: TGTGCCATCCGACCCTCTGGCGGCCGTCCCGACGAGCAGTACTTC. The encoded protein is CAIRPSGGRPDEQYF.

This clone has a single count. The chain carries TRBV5-5 and TRBJ1-2; TRBD1 aligns across 7 bases. Trimming cost V 6 bases and J 0 bases; bases outside gene matches: 8. Germline V gives CDR1 SGHKS, CDR2 YYEKEE (reference sequence). CDR3 length equals 15 residues. The CDR3 bases are TGTGCCAGCAAACCCCAGGGGGGATCTAACTATGGCTACACCTTC. This sequence encodes CASKPQGGSNYGYTF.

The rearrangement joins TRBV6-5 to TRBJ1-1; 9 bases line up with TRBD1. Per the germline V gene, CDR1 is MNHEY and CDR2 is SVGAGI. The CDR3 extends over 16 amino acids. V gave up 2 bases and J gave up 6 bases; unmatched junction bases: 10. Written as DNA, the CDR3 is TGTGCCAGCAGTTACGACAGGGGGGGGGTCAGCTCTGAAGCTTTCTTT. Its translation is CASSYDRGGVSSEAFF.

The rearrangement joins TRBV5-8 to TRBJ1-3; 7 bases map to TRBD1. Unmatched junction bases numbered 3, after V lost 0 bases and J lost 3 bases. Looked up from germline, CDR1 is SGHTS and CDR2 is YDEGEE. This CDR3 has 15 amino acids. The CDR3 nucleotides are TGTGCCAGCAGCTTGGTGAGACAGGGTGGAAACACCATATATTTT. Protein product: CASSLVRQGGNTIYF. Complete variable domain (other parts from reference TRBV5-8 and TRBJ1-3): EAGVTQSPTHLIKTRGQQATLRCSPISGHTSVYWYQQALGLGLQFLLWYDEGEERNRGNFPPRFSGRQFPNYSSELNVNALELEDSALYLCASSLVRQGGNTIYFGEGSWLTVV.

V usage is TRBV7-9 and J usage is TRBJ1-4; 9 bases agree with TRBD1. This CDR3 region has 18 residues. The V gene end was trimmed by 4 bases and the J gene end by 0 bases; junction bases not matched to a gene: 9. Germline CDR1 SEHNR, CDR2 FQNEAQ (reference sequence). CDR3 nucleotides: TGTGCCAGCAGCTCCGGGACAGGGACCTCGGCAACTAATGAAAAACTGTTTTTT. It is translated as CASSSGTGTSATNEKLFF.

The genes are TRBV2 and TRBJ1-6, with 7 bases matching TRBD1. The CDR3 runs to 14 residues. Trimming removed 5 bases from V and 9 bases from J; junction bases left unmatched: 7. Germline V lookup: CDR1 SNHLY, CDR2 FYNNEI. CDR3 region: CASSMDRLISPLHF. The CDR3 DNA is TGTGCCAGCAGTATGGACAGGTTGATTTCACCCCTCCACTTT.

The gene calls are TRBV15 and TRBJ1-1; the match to TRBD1 covers 9 bases. Germline V CDR1 and CDR2: LNHNV, YYDKDF (reference sequence). J was trimmed by 1 base and V by 5 bases; bases with no gene match: 8. This CDR3 is 16 amino acids long. The CDR3 DNA is TGTGCCACCAGCCCGCGGGACAGGGCAAAGAACACTGAAGCTTTCTTT. It encodes CATSPRDRAKNTEAFF.

V gene TRBV7-3 combines with J gene TRBJ2-4, with 7 bases fitting TRBD2. The CDR3 has 13 amino acids. Germline V CDR1 and CDR2: SGHTA, FQGTGA. Germline trimming cut 5 bases from V and 7 bases from J; bases unmatched to any gene: 5. The DNA for the CDR3 is TGTGCCAGCAGCCCCCCCGGGGGGAACATTCAGTACTTC. Protein sequence: CASSPPGGNIQYF.

The rearrangement uses TRBV7-3 and TRBJ2-1, with 9 bases lining up with TRBD2. This CDR3 has 15 residues. Germline loops: CDR1 SGHTA, CDR2 FQGTGA. The V segment lost 5 bases and the J segment 9 bases; nucleotides outside the gene matches: 11. The CDR3 sequence: CASSTSSGGVGEQFF. The CDR3 DNA reads TGTGCCAGCAGCACGAGTAGCGGGGGTGTTGGTGAGCAGTTCTTC.

The chain is built from TRBV21-1 and TRBJ1-2; TRBD1, the D gene given by the table, was not confirmed from the DNA. TRBV21-1 has pseudogene status. This CDR3 has 16 residues. CDR3 region: CASSKAGQGVNYGYTF. In DNA form, the CDR3 reads TGTGCCAGCAGCAAAGCGGGCCAGGGGGTCAACTATGGCTACACCTTC.

CDR3 protein: CASSQGANQPQHF. In nucleotides, the CDR3 is TGCGCCAGCAGCCAGGGGGCGAATCAGCCCCAGCATTTT. This chain links TRBV4-3 with TRBJ1-5, with TRBD1 as a possible D gene (6 bases). V was clipped by 3 bases and J by 4 bases, with 7 bases between them. This CDR3 comprises 13 residues. Germline V gene lookup returns CDR1 LGHNA and CDR2 YSLEER.

About this clone: This same CDR3 is encoded by further DNA sequences in the sample. This chain joins TRBV27 and TRBJ2-7; 11 nucleotides match TRBD1. The CDR3 sequence is 15 residues long. Germline V gene lookup returns CDR1 MNHEY and CDR2 SMNVEV (reference sequence). V dropped 5 bases and J dropped 3; count of bases not matched to a gene: 6. The CDR3, as DNA: TGTGCCAGCAGTCTCCGGGACAGGGGGATCTACGAGCAGTACTTC. Its protein is CASSLRDRGIYEQYF.

The V gene is TRBV30, the J gene TRBJ2-2; D is unresolved. CDR3 length equals 12 residues. Trimming pared 2 bases from V and 5 bases from J, leaving 6 bases between. Per germline, CDR1 GTSNPN and CDR2 SVGIG (reference sequence). This CDR3 is CAWSTTTGELFF. The DNA for the CDR3 is TGTGCCTGGAGTACGACTACCGGGGAGCTGTTTTTT.

The J gene is TRBJ2-1, the V gene TRBV7-2; 11 bases fit TRBD1. The CDR3 is 15 amino acids. Germline lookup yields CDR1 SGHTA and CDR2 FQGNSA. The V gene end was trimmed by 1 base and the J gene end by 8 bases; junction bases not matched to a gene: 4. CDR3 amino acids: CASSLGDRGGDEQFF. CDR3 nucleotides: TGTGCCAGCAGCTTAGGGGACAGGGGGGGAGATGAGCAGTTCTTC.

V and J are TRBV9 and TRBJ1-3, with a weak D call TRBD1 (5 bases). Germline CDR1 is SGDLS and CDR2 is YYNGEE. This CDR3 has 17 residues. V shed 4 bases and J shed 0 bases, with 17 bases lying between them. The CDR3 is CASSPEEGSHSGNTIYF. The DNA of the CDR3 is TGTGCCAGCAGCCCTGAGGAGGGGTCCCACTCTGGAAACACCATATATTTT.

V gene TRBV7-2 combines with J gene TRBJ2-1; possibly TRBD2 for D (6 bases). CDR1 SGHTA and CDR2 FQGNSA come from the germline V gene. The CDR3 contains 17 residues. The V end was cut by 3 bases, the J end by 0 bases, with 15 bases between. In DNA form, the CDR3 reads TGTGCCAGCAGCTTCCAGACTAGTCTGAGCTCCTACAATGAGCAGTTCTTC. As protein: CASSFQTSLSSYNEQFF. The variable domain in full, with the rest retrieved from reference TRBV7-2 and TRBJ2-1, is GAGVSQSPSNKVTEKGKDVELRCDPISGHTALYWYRQSLGQGLEFLIYFQGNSAPDKSGLPSDRFSAERTGGSVSTLTIQRTQQEDSAVYLCASSFQTSLSSYNEQFFGPGTRLTVL.

The chain links TRBV6-2 or TRBV6-3 to TRBJ1-2, with 10 bases matching TRBD1. Per germline, CDR1 MNHEY and CDR2 SVGEGT. The CDR3 has 17 residues. V lost 5 bases to trimming and J lost 7 bases; unmatched junction nucleotides: 16. The CDR3 bases are TGTGCCAGCAGTAACCCAGGGACAGGGGTGATTACGTTTGGCTACACCTTC. It specifies CASSNPGTGVITFGYTF.

This chain connects TRBV5-8 to TRBJ2-1, with 8 bases matching TRBD2. V lost 0 bases and J lost 5; bases outside the gene matches: 4. Germline loops: CDR1 SGHTS, CDR2 YDEGEE. This CDR3 is built from 15 residues. The CDR3 coding sequence is TGTGCCAGCAGCTTGGGGAGCGGGGGACACAATGAGCAGTTCTTC. Translated: CASSLGSGGHNEQFF.

V is TRBV19 and J is TRBJ1-1; the match to TRBD1 covers 11 bases. V lost 4 bases and J lost 2; bases outside the gene matches: 3. The CDR3 covers 15 residues. Germline CDR1 reads LNHDA; CDR2 reads SQIVND (reference sequence). The CDR3 DNA is TGTGCCAGTAGTACCGGACAGGGGGCAAACACTGAAGCTTTCTTT. Translated: CASSTGQGANTEAFF.

The genes are TRBV2 and TRBJ1-3, with TRBD1 identical over 7 bases. Germline assignment: CDR1 SNHLY and CDR2 FYNNEI. J was trimmed by 2 bases and V by 6 bases; bases with no gene match: 16. This CDR3 has 18 amino acids. CDR3 nucleotides: TGTGCCAGCAGCCCCTTTAAGAGGCTACAGGGGACTGGAAACACCATATATTTT. It encodes CASSPFKRLQGTGNTIYF. Together with reference TRBV2 and TRBJ1-3, the CDR3 gives the full variable domain: EPEVTQTPSHQVTQMGQEVILRCVPISNHLYFYWYRQILGQKVEFLVSFYNNEISEKSEIFDDQFSVERPDGSNFTLKIRSTKLEDSAMYFCASSPFKRLQGTGNTIYFGEGSWLTVV.

The chain uses TRBV5-1 and TRBJ2-3; the match to TRBD1 covers 7 bases. The ends lost 4 bases at V and 6 bases at J; junction bases unmatched: 8. The germline V gene encodes CDR1 SGHRS and CDR2 YFSETQ. This CDR3 is 14 amino acids long. The CDR3 nucleotides are TGCGCCAGCAGCACGGGGACAGTGGGGGATACGCAGTATTTT. Amino acids: CASSTGTVGDTQYF. The whole variable domain, remainder taken from reference TRBV5-1 and TRBJ2-3, is KAGVTQTPRYLIKTRGQQVTLSCSPISGHRSVSWYQQTPGQGLQFLFEYFSETQRNKGNFPGRFSGRQFSNSRSEMNVSTLELGDSALYLCASSTGTVGDTQYFGPGTRLTVL.

This clone was found a few times. The J gene is TRBJ1-5, the V gene TRBV6-2 or TRBV6-3; the match to TRBD1 covers 8 bases. The V gene's germline CDR1 is MNHEY and CDR2 SVGEGT. V was pared by 1 base and J by 6 bases, with 8 bases of the junction left unmatched. The CDR3 consists of 16 residues. CDR3 nucleotides: TGTGCCAGCAGTTACTACTACAGGGGGACGGGTCAGCCCCAGCATTTT. It codes for CASSYYYRGTGQPQHF.

V is TRBV11-2 and J is TRBJ2-1, with a weak D call TRBD2 (5 bases). Germline assignment: CDR1 SGHAT and CDR2 FQNNGV. V lost 2 bases and J 7 bases, leaving 12 bases between the germline ends. The CDR3 loop spans 14 amino acids. This CDR3 reads CASSLQGSGNEQFF. The CDR3 DNA is TGTGCCAGCAGCTTACAAGGGAGTGGAAATGAGCAGTTCTTC.